This T cell receptor (beta chain) was observed in a study of blood T cells in healthy people across ages. The authors ran a second PCR of roughly 6 to 12 cycles using a sample-barcoded 5' primer and a J-beta primer mix. MiXCR, run by TCRdb on the 5' RACE reads, gives a single entry per CDR3 protein. In the table there are 1.5 million to 2 million distinct CDR3 sequences, roughly 52% of which are singletons. The trim removed 6 bases at V and 4 bases at J, leaving 13 bases unmatched. This CDR3 has 15 amino acids. Germline V gives CDR1 DFQATT, CDR2 SNEGSKA (reference sequence). This clonotype was observed at least ten times.

Material: blood. This TCR was recovered from a woman in her 40s in good health. The V call is TRBV20-1, the J call TRBJ1-2; the match to TRBD1 covers 8 bases. The CDR3, as DNA: TGCAGTGCCCGCTCCGACAGGGGAAGAGGCTATGGCTACACCTTC. This encodes CSARSDRGRGYGYTF.